These 3 T cell receptor beta chains were all obtained from the same sample, sequenced in a study of blood T cell repertoires in COVID-19 (dated by TCRdb to 2018 to 2021). Receptors were amplified or captured by the immunoSEQ multiplex PCR assay. TCRdb stores this immuneACCESS table with in-frame sequences only. Part of the clones is absent; in the studies checked, under half of the shortfall reflects unresolved V genes, and no reason is known for the rest. This sample lists 50,000 to 60,000 clones; approximately 85% were detected once. The top ten constitute more than 9.5% of the sample. Sequenced input: peripheral blood. The origin of the receptors is a human donor in a cohort sampled during active COVID-19.

The rearrangement joins TRBV18 to TRBJ1-1; D remains unclear. Germline CDR1 is KGHSH and CDR2 is LQKENI. This CDR3 has 13 amino acids. V dropped 3 bases and J dropped 1 base, with 6 bases sitting between them. This chain's CDR3 is CASSPAGNTEAFF. CDR3 DNA: TGTGCCAGCTCACCGGCGGGGAACACTGAAGCTTTCTTT.

The CDR3 DNA reads TGTGCCAGCAGCCCCATAGGGACTAGCGGGAGTGTGGACAATGAGCAGTTCTTC. Translated: CASSPIGTSGSVDNEQFF. This chain joins TRBV5-6 and TRBJ2-1; 14 nucleotides agree with TRBD2. V shed 4 bases, J shed 5 bases, and the junction held 11 bases outside the gene matches. Germline CDR1 SGHDT, CDR2 YYEEEE. CDR3 size: 18 residues.

The chain uses TRBV6-6 and TRBJ2-7, with D possibly TRBD2 on 5 matching bases. CDR1 is MNHNY and CDR2 is SVGAGI in the germline V gene (reference sequence). The CDR3 is made up of 13 amino acids. Trimming pared 3 bases from V and 7 bases from J, leaving 13 bases between. The CDR3: CASSYRGSDEQYF. The CDR3 DNA follows: TGTGCCAGCAGTTATCGGGGTAGCGATGAGCAGTACTTC.